The clone carrying this TCR beta chain showed up just a few times. No antigen is known for it. V lost 6 bases, J lost 3 bases, and 11 bases lay in between. CDR1 and CDR2 (germline): SNHLY, FYNNEI. The CDR3 has 14 amino acids. This record comes from a study of cytomegalovirus exposure and HLA in healthy donors. With 60 Vbeta and 13 Jbeta primers, the PCR was carried out. Repertoires were generated with immunoSEQ multiplex PCR, while TCRdb's copy carries only in-frame clones and drops some. Here the sample spans 130,000 to 150,000 clones, 75% to 90% being singletons. Study-wide findings and caveats: Rarity marked most TCR sequences, yet some public TCRs occurred in many donors. In a later analysis, at a false discovery rate of 0.05, 15,000 to 20,000 TCR beta sequences were associated with HLA alleles. The study assumed roughly uniform donor sequencing depth for presence/absence analyses.

This clonotype originated in a man aged 35 to 55 in good health and CMV-seronegative. The sequencing sample was made of PBMCs. The rearrangement links TRBV2 to TRBJ1-4; perhaps TRBD1 as D (6 bases). The CDR3 sequence: CASRAGTPNEKLFF. The DNA of the CDR3 is TGTGCCAGCAGGGCCGGGACACCTAATGAAAAACTGTTTTTT.